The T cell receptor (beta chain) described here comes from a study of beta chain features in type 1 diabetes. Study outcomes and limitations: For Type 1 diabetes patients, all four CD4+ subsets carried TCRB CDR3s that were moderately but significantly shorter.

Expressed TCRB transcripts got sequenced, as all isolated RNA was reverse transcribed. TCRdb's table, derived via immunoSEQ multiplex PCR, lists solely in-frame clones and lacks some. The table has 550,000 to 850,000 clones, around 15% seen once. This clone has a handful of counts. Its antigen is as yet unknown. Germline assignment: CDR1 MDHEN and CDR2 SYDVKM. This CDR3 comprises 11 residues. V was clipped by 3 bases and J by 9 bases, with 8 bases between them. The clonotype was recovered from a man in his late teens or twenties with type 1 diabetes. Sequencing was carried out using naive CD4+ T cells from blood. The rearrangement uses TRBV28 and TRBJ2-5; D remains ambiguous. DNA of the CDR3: TGTGCCAGCAGTTTGGGTGAGGCCCAGTACTTC. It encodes CASSLGEAQYF.